The 10 T cell receptor beta chains reported below all come from one sample, sequenced in a study of monozygotic twins with inflammatory bowel disease. TCRdb reanalyzed the 5' RACE reads, giving one entry per CDR3 protein sequence and no DNA. Here the sample table reports approximately 400,000 distinct CDR3 sequences. The sequenced sample consisted of blood. All receptors come from a human donor with ulcerative colitis or Crohn's disease, or a healthy co-twin of an affected twin (not recorded which).

V gene TRBV29-1 combines with J gene TRBJ1-1; TCRdb designates TRBD1, a call that cannot be tested without DNA. Looked up from germline, CDR1 is SQVTM and CDR2 is ANQGSEA. The length of the CDR3 is 14 residues. CDR3 sequence: CSVVKTGGVTEAFF.

J is TRBJ2-2 and V is TRBV5-1; the TCRdb D gene call, TRBD1, has no DNA to confirm it. The CDR3 is made up of 16 amino acids. Looked up from germline, CDR1 is SGHRS and CDR2 is YFSETQ. CDR3 loop: CASSLVSGTNTGELFF. The whole variable domain, remainder taken from reference TRBV5-1 and TRBJ2-2, is KAGVTQTPRYLIKTRGQQVTLSCSPISGHRSVSWYQQTPGQGLQFLFEYFSETQRNKGNFPGRFSGRQFSNSRSEMNVSTLELGDSALYLCASSLVSGTNTGELFFGEGSRLTVL.

The genes are TRBV12-3 or TRBV12-4 and TRBJ2-1; TCRdb picks TRBD1, but there is no DNA to check that call. The length of the CDR3 is 14 residues. CDR3: CASSSYGARNEQFF.

V gene TRBV4-1 combines with J gene TRBJ1-1; TCRdb's D call, TRBD1, is unchecked because there is no DNA. The CDR3 extends over 16 amino acids. CDR1 MGHRA and CDR2 YSYEKL come from the germline V gene. The CDR3 here is CASSQYRDRVNTEAFF.

The rearrangement joins TRBV27 to TRBJ2-1; TCRdb lists TRBD1, though no DNA is available to test this call. CDR3 length equals 13 residues. From germline, CDR1 is MNHEY and CDR2 SMNVEV (reference sequence). The chain's CDR3 is CASGNRGINEQFF.

The genes are TRBV4-3 and TRBJ2-1; TCRdb indicates TRBD2, and absent DNA this call remains unverified. CDR3 length: 16 amino acids. CDR1 LGHNA and CDR2 YSLEER come from the germline V gene. CDR3 protein: CASSLWAGGPRNEQFF.

This chain uses TRBV25-1 with TRBJ2-7. The germline CDR1 and CDR2 sequences are MGHDK and SYGVNS. CDR3 length equals 14 residues. CDR3 protein: CASSESPGTYEQYF.

This sequence joins TRBV7-6 and TRBJ2-1. This CDR3 is built from 15 residues. The germline V gene encodes CDR1 SGHVS and CDR2 FNYEAQ. The CDR3 region is CASSQHRGPYNEQFF. Variable domain in full (rest from reference TRBV7-6 and TRBJ2-1): GAGVSQSPRYKVTKRGQDVALRCDPISGHVSLYWYRQALGQGPEFLTYFNYEAQQDKSGLPNDRFSAERPEGSISTLTIQRTEQRDSAMYRCASSQHRGPYNEQFFGPGTRLTVL.

The chain joins TRBV25-1 to TRBJ2-2; TCRdb lists TRBD1, though no DNA is available to test this call. The CDR3 is made up of 14 amino acids. The germline gives CDR1 MGHDK, CDR2 SYGVNS. Here the CDR3 reads CASRTGTDTGELFF.

V gene TRBV6-1 combines with J gene TRBJ2-3; TCRdb's D call of TRBD2 is untestable without DNA. In germline, CDR1 is MNHNS, CDR2 SASEGT. CDR3 length: 17 residues. CDR3 protein: CASSPRTSGGVTDTQYF.